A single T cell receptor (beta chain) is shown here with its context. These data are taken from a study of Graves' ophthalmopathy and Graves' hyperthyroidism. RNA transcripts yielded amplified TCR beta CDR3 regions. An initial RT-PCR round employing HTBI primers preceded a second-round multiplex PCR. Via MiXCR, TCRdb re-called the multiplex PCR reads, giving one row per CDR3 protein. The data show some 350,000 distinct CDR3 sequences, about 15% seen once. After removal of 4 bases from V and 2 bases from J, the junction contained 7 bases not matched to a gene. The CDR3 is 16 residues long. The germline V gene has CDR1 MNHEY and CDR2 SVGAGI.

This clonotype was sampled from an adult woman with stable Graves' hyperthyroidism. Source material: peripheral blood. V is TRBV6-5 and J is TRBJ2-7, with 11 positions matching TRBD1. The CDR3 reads CASSSTDRGLPYEQYF. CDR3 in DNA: TGTGCCAGCAGTTCGACGGACAGGGGGCTCCCCTACGAGCAGTACTTC.